This T cell receptor (beta chain) was identified during a study of blood T cell repertoires in COVID-19. Across the study: The origin of the acute and convalescent COVID-19 samples was the United States, Italy and Spain.

The V gene lost 11 bases and the J gene lost 3 bases, with 8 bases spanning the gap. Germline V gene data show CDR1 as MDHEN and CDR2 as SYDVKM. This CDR3 has 10 residues. Sequencing was performed with immunoSEQ multiplex PCR; in TCRdb, only in-frame clones are kept and a portion is missing. Of fewer than 80,000 clones listed, around 77% were seen once; the top ten hold around 10%. The material sequenced was peripheral blood. The rearrangement uses TRBV28 and TRBJ2-7, with D uncertain. This TCR derives from a human donor in a cohort sampled during active COVID-19. The CDR3 DNA follows: TGTGCCGTCCAGGACTACGAGCAGTACTTC. Its protein product is CAVQDYEQYF.